These T cell receptor beta chains were read from a single sample in a study of T cells expressing NK-cell markers. From the 5' RACE reads, TCRdb lists one entry per CDR3 protein and no DNA. In total, the table holds more than 90,000 distinct CDR3 sequences. What was sequenced was blood T cells: a sorted CD56 or NKG2C T cell subset, CD4+ or CD8+ T cells, or bulk PBMC T cells (not recorded which). The source is a woman between 18 and 69 years old in good health. CDR3s include the opening cysteine and the closing phenylalanine or tryptophan. Clone size is given for some rows only: seen once, a few or many times, or a class if the clone is expanded.

-	TRBV6-1	TRBJ2-7	15	CASIYQRGLSYEQYF
-	TRBV7-9	TRBJ2-7	14	CASSHRDSPYEQYF
-	TRBV27	TRBJ2-7	14	CASSFSDGTYEQYF
-	TRBV4-3	TRBJ2-1	15	CASSQEMGLSGEQFF
-	TRBV6-1	TRBJ2-1	16	CASQMGTSRVYNEQFF
-	TRBV7-8	TRBJ1-1	17	CASSLPRGQAKNTEAFF
-	TRBV29-1	TRBJ2-7	11	CSVVEGPEQYF
medium-sized	TRBV10-3	TRBJ1-2	11	CAIQGPGGYTF
-	TRBV20-1	TRBJ2-7	14	CSADLTSGSYEQYF
-	TRBV29-1	TRBJ2-2	20	CSVEDRKEYRTSGTGGELFF
-	TRBV4-1	TRBJ2-5	14	CASSQDRGLETQYF
-	TRBV28	TRBJ1-1	14	CASSWEGMNTEAFF
-	TRBV12-3/TRBV12-4	TRBJ1-2	14	CASSPPPVIYGYTF
-	TRBV20-1	TRBJ2-1	17	CSAPPLAGGHSYNEQFF